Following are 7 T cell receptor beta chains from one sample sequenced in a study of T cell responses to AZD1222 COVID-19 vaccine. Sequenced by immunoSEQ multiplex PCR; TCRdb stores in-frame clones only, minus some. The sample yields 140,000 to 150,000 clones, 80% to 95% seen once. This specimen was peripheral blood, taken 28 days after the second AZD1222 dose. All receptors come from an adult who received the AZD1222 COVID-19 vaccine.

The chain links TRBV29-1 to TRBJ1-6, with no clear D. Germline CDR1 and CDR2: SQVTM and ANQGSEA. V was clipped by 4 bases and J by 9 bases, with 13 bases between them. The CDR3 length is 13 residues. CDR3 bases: TGCAGCGTTGCTAGAGGCTTAGGTTCACCCCTCCACTTT. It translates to CSVARGLGSPLHF.

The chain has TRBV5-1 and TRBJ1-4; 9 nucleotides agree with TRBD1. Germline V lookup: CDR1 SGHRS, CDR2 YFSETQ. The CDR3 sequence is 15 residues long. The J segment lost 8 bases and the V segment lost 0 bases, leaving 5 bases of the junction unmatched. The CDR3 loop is CASSLAGQGPEKLFF. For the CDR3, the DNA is TGCGCCAGCAGCTTGGCGGGACAGGGACCAGAAAAACTGTTTTTT.

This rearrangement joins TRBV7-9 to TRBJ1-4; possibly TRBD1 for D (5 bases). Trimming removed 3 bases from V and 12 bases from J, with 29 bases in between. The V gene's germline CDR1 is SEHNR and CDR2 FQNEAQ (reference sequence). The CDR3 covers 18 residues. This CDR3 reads CASSFSGWGEITLEELFF. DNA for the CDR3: TGTGCCAGCAGCTTTTCCGGGTGGGGGGAGATAACCCTGGAGGAACTGTTTTTT.

The CDR3 here is CASSPTSGAGEQYF. CDR3 bases: TGTGCCAGTAGTCCCACCTCGGGGGCCGGGGAGCAGTACTTC. This chain uses TRBV19 with TRBJ2-7; D might be TRBD1 or TRBD2, each matching 6 bases. The germline V gene encodes CDR1 LNHDA and CDR2 SQIVND (reference sequence). V lost 5 bases and J 7 bases, leaving 18 bases between the germline ends. The CDR3 extends over 14 amino acids. Full variable domain (outside the CDR3, taken from reference TRBV19 and TRBJ2-7): DGGITQSPKYLFRKEGQNVTLSCEQNLNHDAMYWYRQDPGQGLRLIYYSQIVNDFQKGDIAEGYSVSREKKESFPLTVTSAQKNPTAFYLCASSPTSGAGEQYFGPGTRLTVT.

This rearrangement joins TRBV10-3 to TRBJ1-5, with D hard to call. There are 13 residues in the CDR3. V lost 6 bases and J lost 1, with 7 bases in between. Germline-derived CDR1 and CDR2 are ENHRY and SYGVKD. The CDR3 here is CAISAKSNQPQHF. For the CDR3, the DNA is TGTGCCATCAGCGCGAAAAGCAATCAGCCCCAGCATTTT.

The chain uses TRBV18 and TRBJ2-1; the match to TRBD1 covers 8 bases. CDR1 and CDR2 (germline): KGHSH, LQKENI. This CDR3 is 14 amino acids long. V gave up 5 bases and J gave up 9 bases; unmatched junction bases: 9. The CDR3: CASSWGTGRAEQFF. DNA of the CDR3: TGTGCCAGCTCATGGGGGACAGGTAGAGCTGAGCAGTTCTTC.

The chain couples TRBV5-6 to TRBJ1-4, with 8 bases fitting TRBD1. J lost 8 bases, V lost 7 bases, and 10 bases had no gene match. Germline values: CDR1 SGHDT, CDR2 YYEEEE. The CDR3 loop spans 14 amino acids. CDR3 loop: CASGPGTGREKLFF. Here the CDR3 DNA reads TGTGCCAGCGGACCCGGGACAGGAAGGGAAAAACTGTTTTTT.